Listed below are T cell receptor beta chains from one sample, sequenced in a study of control samples from healthy donors and cancer patients. Sequencing used immunoSEQ multiplex PCR; TCRdb keeps in-frame clones, though not all of them. The table has tens of thousands of clones, about 88% seen once. Material for sequencing was PBMCs. Source of these receptors: a man between 65 and 80 years old with lung cancer. Each CDR3 is given with its conserved first and last residue. The D gene is left open where the match is weak.

>TRBJ2-1|.|TRBV4-1
TGCGCCAGCAGCCAAGATGCAGCGCTGAAATACAATGAGCAGTTCTTC
CASSQDAALKYNEQFF
>TRBJ2-2|.|TRBV2
TGTGCCAGCAGTGAAGTAGGAACCGGGGAGCTGTTTTTT
CASSEVGTGELFF
>TRBJ1-4|.|TRBV4-2
TGTGCCAGCAGCCAAGATCAGGCAGGGCAAGATGAAAAACTGTTTTTT
CASSQDQAGQDEKLFF
>TRBJ1-4|.|TRBV18
TGTGCCAGCTCCCGCACCGGGTCGCCTAATGAAAAACTGTTTTTT
CASSRTGSPNEKLFF
>TRBJ1-4|.|TRBV7-9
TGTGCCAGCAGCCTCAGCGGTCAGATAAATGAAAAACTGTTTTTT
CASSLSGQINEKLFF
>TRBJ2-1|TRBD1|TRBV2
TGTGCCAGCAATCGACACACTCCGGGACAGGGGATCGGTGAGCAGTTCTTC
CASNRHTPGQGIGEQFF
>TRBJ1-1|.|TRBV10-1
TGCGCCAGCAGGACCCTTTTGGGAGCTGAAGCTTTCTTT
CASRTLLGAEAFF
>TRBJ2-1|TRBD1|TRBV19
TGTGCCAGTAGTGCGGGACAGGGGACGGGTGAGCAGTTCTTC
CASSAGQGTGEQFF
>TRBJ2-2|.|TRBV18
TGTGCCAGCTCACCCCGGGCGGGTCTCAACACCGGGGAGCTGTTTTTT
CASSPRAGLNTGELFF
>TRBJ2-3|TRBD1|TRBV29-1
TGCAGCATCCGCCCCGGTGGTAGGGGGCGTGCAGATACGCAGTATTTT
CSIRPGGRGRADTQYF
>TRBJ2-6|.|TRBV9
TGTGCCAGCAGGGACAGCTCTGGGGCCAACGTCCTGACTTTC
CASRDSSGANVLTF
>TRBJ2-3|.|TRBV7-9
TGTGCCAGCAGCGCCCTCTACGGGTCCGATACGCAGTATTTT
CASSALYGSDTQYF
>TRBJ1-6|.|TRBV5-6
TGTGCCAGCAGCTTGAGGTGGCAGGGCTCCTATAATTCACCCCTCCACTTT
CASSLRWQGSYNSPLHF